This T cell receptor (beta chain) was found in a study of cytomegalovirus exposure and HLA in healthy donors. Regarding the study as a whole: The investigators catalogued 150 or so TCR beta chains as cytomegalovirus-associated. Later genetic work tied a missense DCLRE1C variant to beta-chain V and J trimming.

V lost 4 bases, J lost 5 bases, and 11 bases stayed unmatched. This CDR3 has 16 amino acids. The germline gives CDR1 SGHVS, CDR2 FQNEAQ. Primers: 60 Vbeta forward and 13 Jbeta reverse. TCRdb keeps only in-frame clones here, not all; method: immunoSEQ multiplex PCR. The sample includes around 150,000 clones, roughly 63% seen only once; the top ten take roughly 7%. About this clone itself: Antigen unknown.

Specimen: PBMCs. The rearrangement joins TRBV7-8 to TRBJ2-5, with 9 bases aligning to TRBD2. The sequence was obtained from a woman aged 55-70 years in good health and CMV-seropositive. CDR3 in DNA: TGTGCCAGCAGCTCGGCGGGCGGGAGGGCGAGGGAGACCCAGTACTTC. Its translation is CASSSAGGRARETQYF.